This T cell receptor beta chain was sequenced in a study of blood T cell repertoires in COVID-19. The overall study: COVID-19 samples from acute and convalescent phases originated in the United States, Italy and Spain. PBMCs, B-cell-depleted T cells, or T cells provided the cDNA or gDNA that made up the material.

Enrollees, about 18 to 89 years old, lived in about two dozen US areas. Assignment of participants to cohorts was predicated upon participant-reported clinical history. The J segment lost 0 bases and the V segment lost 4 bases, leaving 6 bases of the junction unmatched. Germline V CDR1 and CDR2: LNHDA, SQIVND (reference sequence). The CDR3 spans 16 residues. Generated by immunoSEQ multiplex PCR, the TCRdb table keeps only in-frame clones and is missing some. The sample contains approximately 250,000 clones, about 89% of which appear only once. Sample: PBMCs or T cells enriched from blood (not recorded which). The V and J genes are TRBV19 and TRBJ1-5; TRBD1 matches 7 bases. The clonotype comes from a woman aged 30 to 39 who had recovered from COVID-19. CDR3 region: CASSTHGTDSNQPQHF. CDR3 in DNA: TGTGCCAGTAGTACTCACGGGACAGATAGCAATCAGCCCCAGCATTTT.